The 30 T cell receptor beta chains below all came from one sample that was sequenced in a study of T cells in tuberculosis. Clones were read by immunoSEQ multiplex PCR, and TCRdb kept only the in-frame ones, dropping some. The sample holds about 30,000 clones, 85% to 95% seen once. The sequencing sample was made of PBMCs. Receptors were obtained from a donor under 30 with latent tuberculosis or without tuberculosis infection.

CDR3 in amino acids: CASSIDTGARSYEQYF. The CDR3 coding sequence is TGTGCCAGTAGTATAGATACAGGGGCGAGGAGCTACGAGCAGTACTTC. V is TRBV19 and J is TRBJ2-7; 7 bases line up with TRBD1. The CDR3 totals 16 residues. Germline V gene lookup returns CDR1 LNHDA and CDR2 SQIVND (reference sequence). Germline trimming cut 0 bases from V and 3 bases from J; bases unmatched to any gene: 8.

V usage is TRBV27 and J usage is TRBJ1-5; 8 positions match TRBD1. The ends lost 4 bases at V and 5 bases at J; junction bases unmatched: 7. This CDR3 has 15 amino acids. Germline values: CDR1 MNHEY, CDR2 SMNVEV (reference sequence). CDR3 amino acids: CASSSRGLGDQPQHF. The CDR3 DNA follows: TGTGCCAGCAGTTCCAGGGGGCTTGGCGATCAGCCCCAGCATTTT.

This chain joins TRBV15 and TRBJ1-2, with TRBD1 matching over 8 bases. The CDR3 has 13 residues. Unmatched junction bases numbered 2, after V lost 8 bases and J lost 0 bases. Looked up from germline, CDR1 is LNHNV and CDR2 is YYDKDF (reference sequence). CDR3 protein: CATQGAANYGYTF. The CDR3 DNA follows: TGTGCCACCCAGGGGGCAGCTAACTATGGCTACACCTTC.

The V call is TRBV19, the J call TRBJ1-2; 10 nucleotides line up with TRBD1. The CDR3 runs 15 residues. V shed 5 bases, J shed 2 bases, and the junction held 5 bases outside the gene matches. Germline CDR1 is LNHDA and CDR2 is SQIVND (reference sequence). CDR3 nucleotide sequence: TGTGCCAGTAGTGCAGACAGGGGGCGCAACTATGGCTACACCTTC. Translating gives CASSADRGRNYGYTF. Using reference TRBV19 and TRBJ1-2 for the parts outside the CDR3, the full variable domain is DGGITQSPKYLFRKEGQNVTLSCEQNLNHDAMYWYRQDPGQGLRLIYYSQIVNDFQKGDIAEGYSVSREKKESFPLTVTSAQKNPTAFYLCASSADRGRNYGYTFGSGTRLTVV.

The DNA of the CDR3 is TGTGCCAGCAGCATTGGACTAGCTCTTAGCTCCTACAATGAGCAGTTCTTC. Translated: CASSIGLALSSYNEQFF. The rearrangement joins TRBV5-8 to TRBJ2-1; TRBD2 aligns across 8 bases. The V gene's germline CDR1 is SGHTS and CDR2 YDEGEE. This CDR3 is built from 17 residues. V was clipped by 4 bases and J by 0 bases; unmatched bases: 9.

The chain is built from TRBV28 and TRBJ1-5, with 7 bases that match TRBD1. CDR1 and CDR2 (germline): MDHEN, SYDVKM. The V and J ends lost 6 bases and 7 bases, in that order; junction bases with no gene match: 9. The CDR3 extends over 14 amino acids. The CDR3 spells CASSPDREYQPQHF. CDR3 DNA: TGTGCCAGCAGCCCTGACAGGGAATACCAGCCCCAGCATTTT.

This chain uses TRBV19 with TRBJ2-7, with a tentative D call TRBD2 (5 bases). The V end lost 4 bases, the J end lost 4 bases, and 14 bases lay between the germline ends. Germline CDR1 and CDR2: LNHDA and SQIVND (reference sequence). CDR3 length: 14 residues. CDR3 sequence reads: CASSTRGLLYEQYF. DNA for the CDR3: TGTGCCAGTAGTACAAGAGGGCTACTTTACGAGCAGTACTTC.

The V and J genes are TRBV7-6 and TRBJ1-1; no clear D gene. Looked up from germline, CDR1 is SGHVS and CDR2 is FNYEAQ. V was cut by 4 bases and J by 8 bases, with 5 bases left in between. This CDR3 comprises 10 residues. The CDR3 is CASSSREAFF. DNA of the CDR3: TGTGCCAGCAGCTCCCGGGAAGCTTTCTTT.

CDR3 in amino acids: CASSLSGGEREQYF. CDR3 sequence (DNA): TGCGCCAGCAGCCTTAGTGGTGGAGAGCGGGAACAGTATTTT. This chain links TRBV5-1 with TRBJ2-3; 7 bases map to TRBD2. The trim removed 4 bases at V and 12 bases at J, leaving 14 bases unmatched. Per the germline V gene, CDR1 is SGHRS and CDR2 is YFSETQ. The CDR3 covers 14 residues.

The chain combines TRBV6-1 with TRBJ2-1; 11 positions agree with TRBD2. The V segment lost 6 bases and the J segment 4 bases; nucleotides outside the gene matches: 2. The germline gives CDR1 MNHNS, CDR2 SASEGT. This CDR3 is built from 14 residues. The CDR3 sequence is CASRASGGYNEQFF. For the CDR3, the DNA is TGTGCCAGCAGAGCTAGCGGGGGGTACAATGAGCAGTTCTTC.

The rearrangement uses TRBV7-9 and TRBJ2-7; maybe TRBD1 (5 bases). Between the trimmed V and J ends, which lost 3 bases and 4 bases, there was a span of 7 bases. CDR3 length: 12 residues. CDR1 is SEHNR and CDR2 is FQNEAQ in the germline V gene (reference sequence). The CDR3 nucleotides read TGTGCCAGCAGCTTTAGGGGTTACGAGCAGTACTTC. It specifies CASSFRGYEQYF.

This clone appeared a single time. V is TRBV5-6 and J is TRBJ2-7; 11 nucleotides align to TRBD1. CDR1 SGHDT and CDR2 YYEEEE come from the germline V gene. The CDR3 covers 12 residues. Unmatched junction bases numbered 1, after V lost 7 bases and J lost 4 bases. CDR3 sequence: CASGQGAYEQYF. CDR3 bases: TGTGCCAGCGGACAGGGGGCTTACGAGCAGTACTTC.

This chain joins TRBV28 and TRBJ2-1, with 7 bases lining up with TRBD1. Germline V gene data show CDR1 as MDHEN and CDR2 as SYDVKM. The CDR3 contains 18 residues. The J segment lost 3 bases and the V segment lost 6 bases, leaving 17 bases of the junction unmatched. DNA of the CDR3: TGTGCCAGCAGACTTGAAGTGATGACGACAGGGCACTACAATGAGCAGTTCTTC. Translating it yields CASRLEVMTTGHYNEQFF.

The count of this clone is one. The chain's CDR3 is CASSWSSDTSYEQYF. The CDR3 region has the DNA TGTGCCAGTAGTTGGTCTAGCGACACTTCCTACGAGCAGTACTTC. The chain is built from TRBV19 and TRBJ2-7; D is possibly TRBD2 (6 bases). The ends were cut back, 5 bases at V and 1 base at J, with 15 bases in the middle. The CDR3 covers 15 residues. The germline V gene encodes CDR1 LNHDA and CDR2 SQIVND (reference sequence).

The V and J genes are TRBV5-1 and TRBJ2-2; TRBD1 is a possible D gene (7 bases). Trimming stripped 7 bases from V and 10 bases from J, with 17 bases between. The germline V gene has CDR1 SGHRS and CDR2 YFSETQ. This CDR3 is 13 amino acids long. CDR3 protein: CASGVQGGSELFF. In nucleotides, the CDR3 is TGCGCCAGCGGGGTCCAGGGGGGATCGGAGCTGTTTTTT. Using reference TRBV5-1 and TRBJ2-2 for the parts outside the CDR3, the full variable domain is KAGVTQTPRYLIKTRGQQVTLSCSPISGHRSVSWYQQTPGQGLQFLFEYFSETQRNKGNFPGRFSGRQFSNSRSEMNVSTLELGDSALYLCASGVQGGSELFFGEGSRLTVL.

This clone was seen a few times. The chain links TRBV2 to TRBJ2-7; TRBD2 agrees at 8 bases. J was trimmed by 3 bases and V by 5 bases; bases with no gene match: 6. Germline values: CDR1 SNHLY, CDR2 FYNNEI. There are 14 residues in the CDR3. The CDR3 here is CASSHSGTYYEQYF. The CDR3 nucleotides read TGTGCCAGCAGTCATAGCGGGACCTACTACGAGCAGTACTTC.

The rearrangement joins TRBV6-5 to TRBJ1-2; perhaps TRBD1 as D (5 bases). The CDR3 extends over 13 amino acids. The germline V gene encodes CDR1 MNHEY and CDR2 SVGAGI. With 2 bases removed from V and 8 bases from J, the gap between germline ends came to 12 bases. The chain's CDR3 is CASSYQQDGGYTF. CDR3 DNA: TGTGCCAGCAGTTACCAACAGGACGGAGGCTACACCTTC.

This chain connects TRBV9 to TRBJ1-1; no firm D call. The CDR3 is 14 residues long. Germline CDR1 is SGDLS and CDR2 is YYNGEE. Trimming removed 0 bases at V and 1 base at J, with 7 bases between. The CDR3 here is CASSVVPGNTEAFF. The CDR3 bases are TGTGCCAGCAGCGTAGTACCCGGGAACACTGAAGCTTTCTTT. The whole variable domain, filled in from reference TRBV9 and TRBJ1-1, reads DSGVTQTPKHLITATGQRVTLRCSPRSGDLSVYWYQQSLDQGLQFLIQYYNGEERAKGNILERFSAQQFPDLHSELNLSSLELGDSALYFCASSVVPGNTEAFFGQGTRLTVV.

The sample holds one count of this clone. The genes are TRBV7-3 and TRBJ1-6, with TRBD1 as a possible D gene (5 bases). The CDR3 has 17 residues. V lost 5 bases and J lost 7, with 21 bases in between. Germline CDR1 is SGHTA and CDR2 is FQGTGA. The DNA for the CDR3 is TGTGCCAGCAGCATCACCGGGACTGGGACGGGGAATTCACCCCTCCACTTT. Protein sequence: CASSITGTGTGNSPLHF.

The chain has TRBV4-1 and TRBJ1-6, with D tentatively TRBD1 (5 bases). Trimming pared 4 bases from V and 5 bases from J, leaving 9 bases between. The CDR3 is 14 amino acids. CDR1 is MGHRA, CDR2 YSYEKL, per germline. The CDR3 coding sequence is TGCGCCAGCAGCCTGACAGCCGATAATTCACCCCTCCACTTT. It codes for CASSLTADNSPLHF.

This clone was detected only once. This chain links TRBV2 with TRBJ2-1; maybe TRBD2 (6 bases). Germline V CDR1 and CDR2: SNHLY, FYNNEI. The CDR3 covers 13 residues. With 0 bases removed from V and 10 bases from J, the gap between germline ends came to 10 bases. The chain's CDR3 is CASSEALRGEQFF. The DNA of the CDR3 is TGTGCCAGCAGTGAAGCGCTTCGGGGGGAGCAGTTCTTC. The full variable domain, in which reference TRBV2 and TRBJ2-1 provide the parts outside the CDR3, is EPEVTQTPSHQVTQMGQEVILRCVPISNHLYFYWYRQILGQKVEFLVSFYNNEISEKSEIFDDQFSVERPDGSNFTLKIRSTKLEDSAMYFCASSEALRGEQFFGPGTRLTVL.

The J gene is TRBJ1-2, the V gene TRBV11-2; 9 positions agree with TRBD1. This CDR3 has 15 residues. V was clipped by 0 bases and J by 7 bases; unmatched bases: 6. Germline V gives CDR1 SGHAT, CDR2 FQNNGV. CDR3 nucleotides: TGTGCCAGCAGCTTAGACAACACAGGGGGCTCTGGCTACACCTTC. Its translation is CASSLDNTGGSGYTF.

This chain uses TRBV5-5 with TRBJ1-1; D possibly corresponds to TRBD1 (6 bases). CDR1 and CDR2 (germline): SGHKS, YYEKEE (reference sequence). V was pared by 6 bases and J by 7 bases, with 22 bases between. The CDR3 is 15 amino acids. The chain's CDR3 is CASTYGPRGAGEAFF. The CDR3 DNA is TGTGCCAGCACCTACGGCCCCCGGGGGGCGGGTGAAGCTTTCTTT.

The V and J genes are TRBV28 and TRBJ2-1; 10 nucleotides match TRBD1. Germline loops: CDR1 MDHEN, CDR2 SYDVKM. CDR3 length equals 16 residues. After removal of 6 bases from V and 4 bases from J, the junction contained 9 bases not matched to a gene. CDR3 loop: CASSHRDRGRYNEQFF. The DNA of the CDR3 is TGTGCCAGCAGCCACCGGGACAGGGGTCGATACAATGAGCAGTTCTTC.

V is TRBV5-1 and J is TRBJ2-1; no reliable D call. Trimming removed 5 bases from V and 0 bases from J, with 9 bases in between. This CDR3 is built from 14 residues. CDR1 and CDR2 from the germline V gene are SGHRS and YFSETQ. As DNA, the CDR3 is TGCGCCAGCAGTCCGACTTTCTCCTACAATGAGCAGTTCTTC. It encodes CASSPTFSYNEQFF.

The V call is TRBV5-1, the J call TRBJ2-1; 10 bases fit TRBD2. With V trimmed by 1 base and J by 4 bases, 14 bases remained unmatched. The CDR3 extends over 19 amino acids. Germline V gene sequence: CDR1 SGHRS, CDR2 YFSETQ. CDR3 residues: CASSLWPHAKREGYNEQFF. The CDR3 bases are TGCGCCAGCAGCTTGTGGCCCCACGCAAAGCGGGAGGGATACAATGAGCAGTTCTTC.

The rearrangement links TRBV18 to TRBJ1-1; TRBD1 matches 8 bases. Trimming at V came to 3 bases and at J to 4 bases, leaving 4 bases not matched to a gene. Looked up from germline, CDR1 is KGHSH and CDR2 is LQKENI. This CDR3 is built from 14 residues. In nucleotides, the CDR3 is TGTGCCAGCTCACCTGAACAGGGGGGCACTGAAGCTTTCTTT. Translation gives CASSPEQGGTEAFF.

This rearrangement joins TRBV5-4 to TRBJ1-2; 7 bases match TRBD1. This CDR3 spans 14 amino acids. Trimming at V came to 4 bases and at J to 1 base, leaving 4 bases not matched to a gene. The germline V gene encodes CDR1 SGHNT and CDR2 YYREEE (reference sequence). CDR3 amino acids: CASSARDSNYGYTF. In DNA, the CDR3 is TGTGCCAGCAGCGCCCGGGACAGTAACTATGGCTACACCTTC.

The chain links TRBV4-3 to TRBJ2-2; 7 nucleotides align to TRBD2. Losses at the gene ends were 4 bases for V and 1 base for J; bases not matched to a gene: 3. Germline CDR1 is LGHNA and CDR2 is YSLEER. This CDR3 has 15 residues. The CDR3 is CASSPGLGNTGELFF. The DNA for the CDR3 is TGCGCCAGCAGCCCAGGACTAGGGAACACCGGGGAGCTGTTTTTT.

V usage is TRBV13 and J usage is TRBJ2-1; a weak D match, TRBD2 (6 bases). CDR1 is PRHDT, CDR2 FYEKMQ, per germline (reference sequence). Trimming removed 1 base from V and 5 bases from J, with 12 bases in between. This CDR3 has 15 residues. The CDR3 bases are TGTGCCAGCAGCTTAGAGGGAACTAGCAACAATGAGCAGTTCTTC. Protein product: CASSLEGTSNNEQFF.